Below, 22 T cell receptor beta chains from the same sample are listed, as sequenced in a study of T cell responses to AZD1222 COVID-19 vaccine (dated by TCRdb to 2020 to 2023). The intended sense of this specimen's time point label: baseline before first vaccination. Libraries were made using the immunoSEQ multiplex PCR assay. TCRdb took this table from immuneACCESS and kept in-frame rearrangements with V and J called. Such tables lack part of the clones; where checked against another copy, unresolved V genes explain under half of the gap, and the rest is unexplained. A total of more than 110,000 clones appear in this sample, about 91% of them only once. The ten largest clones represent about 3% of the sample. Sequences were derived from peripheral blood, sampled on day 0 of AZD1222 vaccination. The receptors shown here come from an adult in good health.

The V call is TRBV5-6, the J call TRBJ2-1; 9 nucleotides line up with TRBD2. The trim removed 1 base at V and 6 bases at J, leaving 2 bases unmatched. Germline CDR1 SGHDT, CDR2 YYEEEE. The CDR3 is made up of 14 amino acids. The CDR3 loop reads CASSLLLAGNEQFF. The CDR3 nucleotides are TGTGCCAGCAGCTTGCTACTAGCGGGCAATGAGCAGTTCTTC.

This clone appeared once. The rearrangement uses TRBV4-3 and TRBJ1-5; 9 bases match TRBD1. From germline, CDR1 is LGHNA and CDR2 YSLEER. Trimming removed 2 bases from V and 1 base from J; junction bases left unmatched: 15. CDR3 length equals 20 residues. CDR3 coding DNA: TGCGCCAGCAGCCAACACTATTACAGGGGGCGGGAGCTGAGCAATCAGCCCCAGCATTTT. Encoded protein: CASSQHYYRGRELSNQPQHF.

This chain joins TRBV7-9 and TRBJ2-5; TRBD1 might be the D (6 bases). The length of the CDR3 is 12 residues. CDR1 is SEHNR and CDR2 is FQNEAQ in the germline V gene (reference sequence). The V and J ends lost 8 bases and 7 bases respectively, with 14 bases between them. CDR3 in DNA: TGTGCCAGCTCGGAACAGGGTGCGACCCAGTACTTC. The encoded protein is CASSEQGATQYF. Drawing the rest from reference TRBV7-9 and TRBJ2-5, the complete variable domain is DTGVSQNPRHKITKRGQNVTFRCDPISEHNRLYWYRQTLGQGPEFLTYFQNEAQLEKSRLLSDRFSAERPKGSFSTLEIQRTEQGDSAMYLCASSEQGATQYFGPGTRLLVL.

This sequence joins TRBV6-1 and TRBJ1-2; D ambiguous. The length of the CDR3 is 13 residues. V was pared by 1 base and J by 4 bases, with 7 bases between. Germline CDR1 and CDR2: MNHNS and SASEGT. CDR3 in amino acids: CASSEDGSYGYTF. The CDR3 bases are TGTGCCAGCAGTGAAGATGGGAGCTATGGCTACACCTTC.

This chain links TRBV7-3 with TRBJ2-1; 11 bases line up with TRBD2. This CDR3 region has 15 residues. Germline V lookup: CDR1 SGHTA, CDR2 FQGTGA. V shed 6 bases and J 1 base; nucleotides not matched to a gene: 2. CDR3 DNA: TGTGCCAGCAGATCTAGCGGGGGGTCCTACAATGAGCAGTTCTTC. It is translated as CASRSSGGSYNEQFF.

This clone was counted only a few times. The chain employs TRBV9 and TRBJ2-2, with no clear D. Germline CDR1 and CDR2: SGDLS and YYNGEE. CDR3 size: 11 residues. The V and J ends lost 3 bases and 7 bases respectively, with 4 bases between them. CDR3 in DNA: TGTGCCAGCAGCGCAAACGGGGAGCTGTTTTTT. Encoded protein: CASSANGELFF.

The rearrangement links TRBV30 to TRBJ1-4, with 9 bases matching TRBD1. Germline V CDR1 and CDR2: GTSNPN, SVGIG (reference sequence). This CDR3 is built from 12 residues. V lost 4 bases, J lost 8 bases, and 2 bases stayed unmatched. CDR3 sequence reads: CAWNRGQEKLFF. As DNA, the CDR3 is TGTGCCTGGAACAGGGGGCAAGAAAAACTGTTTTTT.

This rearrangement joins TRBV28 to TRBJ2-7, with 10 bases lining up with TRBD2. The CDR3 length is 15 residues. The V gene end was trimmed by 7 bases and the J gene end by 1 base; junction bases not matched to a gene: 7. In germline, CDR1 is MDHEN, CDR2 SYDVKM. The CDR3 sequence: CASTPGSGRSYEQYF. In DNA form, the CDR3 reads TGTGCCAGCACTCCGGGTAGCGGGAGGTCCTACGAGCAGTACTTC.

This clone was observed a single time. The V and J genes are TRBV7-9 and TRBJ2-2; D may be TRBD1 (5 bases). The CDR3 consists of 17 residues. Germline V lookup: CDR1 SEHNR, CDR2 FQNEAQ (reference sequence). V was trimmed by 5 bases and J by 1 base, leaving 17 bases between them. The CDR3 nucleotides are TGTGCCAGCAGCCGTCTCTCAGGGCGCGGGAACACCGGGGAGCTGTTTTTT. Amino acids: CASSRLSGRGNTGELFF.

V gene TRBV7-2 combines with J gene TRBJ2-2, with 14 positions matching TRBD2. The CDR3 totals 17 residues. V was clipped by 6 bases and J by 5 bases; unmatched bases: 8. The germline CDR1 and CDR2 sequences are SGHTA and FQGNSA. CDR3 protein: CASSPRLAGGPTGELFF. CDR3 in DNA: TGTGCCAGCAGTCCCCGACTAGCGGGAGGGCCTACCGGGGAGCTGTTTTTT.

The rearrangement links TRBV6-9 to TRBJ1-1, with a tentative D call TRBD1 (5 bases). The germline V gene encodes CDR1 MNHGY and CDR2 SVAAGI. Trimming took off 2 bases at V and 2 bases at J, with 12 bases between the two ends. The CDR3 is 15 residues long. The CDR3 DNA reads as TGTGCCAGCAGTTATAGCCAGGGTCAAAACACTGAAGCTTTCTTT. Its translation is CASSYSQGQNTEAFF.

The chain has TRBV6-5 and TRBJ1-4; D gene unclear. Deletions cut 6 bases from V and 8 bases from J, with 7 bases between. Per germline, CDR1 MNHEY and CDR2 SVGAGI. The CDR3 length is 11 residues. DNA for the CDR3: TGTGCCAGCAGCCCGGGGGAAAAACTGTTTTTT. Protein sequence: CASSPGEKLFF.

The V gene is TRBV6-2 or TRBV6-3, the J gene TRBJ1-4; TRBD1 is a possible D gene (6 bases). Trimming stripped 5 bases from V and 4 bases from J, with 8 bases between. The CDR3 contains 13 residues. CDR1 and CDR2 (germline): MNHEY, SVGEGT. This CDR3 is CASSDRFNEKLFF. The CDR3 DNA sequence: TGTGCCAGCAGTGACAGGTTTAATGAAAAACTGTTTTTT.

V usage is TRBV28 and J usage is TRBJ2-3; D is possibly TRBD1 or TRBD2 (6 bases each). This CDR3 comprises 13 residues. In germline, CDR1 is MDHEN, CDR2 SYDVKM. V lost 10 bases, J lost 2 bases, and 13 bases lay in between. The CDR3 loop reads CATARDTTDTQYF. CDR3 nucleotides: TGTGCCACCGCGCGGGACACCACAGATACGCAGTATTTT.

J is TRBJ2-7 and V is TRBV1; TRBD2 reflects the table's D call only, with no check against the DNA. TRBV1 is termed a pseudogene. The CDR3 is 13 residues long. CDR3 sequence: CTSGLAGGREQYF. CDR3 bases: TGCACCAGCGGACTAGCGGGAGGGAGGGAGCAGTACTTC.

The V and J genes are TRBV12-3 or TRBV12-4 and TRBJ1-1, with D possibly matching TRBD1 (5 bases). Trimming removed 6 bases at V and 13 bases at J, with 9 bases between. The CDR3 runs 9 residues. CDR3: CASRLGGFF. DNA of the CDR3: TGTGCCAGCAGGTTGGGGGGTTTCTTT.

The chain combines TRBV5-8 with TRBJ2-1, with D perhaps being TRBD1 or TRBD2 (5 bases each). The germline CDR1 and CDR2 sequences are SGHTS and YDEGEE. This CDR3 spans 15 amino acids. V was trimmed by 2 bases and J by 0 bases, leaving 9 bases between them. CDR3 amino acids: CASSFWGSSYNEQFF. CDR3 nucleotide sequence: TGTGCCAGCAGCTTTTGGGGGAGCTCCTACAATGAGCAGTTCTTC.

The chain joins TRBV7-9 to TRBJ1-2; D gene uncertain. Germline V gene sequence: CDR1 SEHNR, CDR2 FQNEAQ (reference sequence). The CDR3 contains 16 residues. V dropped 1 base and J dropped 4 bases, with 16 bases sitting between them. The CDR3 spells CASSLVSLGRSYGYTF. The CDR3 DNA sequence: TGTGCCAGCAGCTTAGTATCTCTGGGGAGGAGCTATGGCTACACCTTC.

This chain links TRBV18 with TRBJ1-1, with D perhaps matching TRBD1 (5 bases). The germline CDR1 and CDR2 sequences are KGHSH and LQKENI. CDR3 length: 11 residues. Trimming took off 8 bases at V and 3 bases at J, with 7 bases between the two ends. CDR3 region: CASQGYTEAFF. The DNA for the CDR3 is TGTGCCAGCCAGGGTTACACTGAAGCTTTCTTT.

The CDR3 nucleotides read TGTGCCAGCAGTTACCAAGGACAGGGGAAGAACGGGGGCTACACCTTC. Residues: CASSYQGQGKNGGYTF. This sequence joins TRBV6-5 and TRBJ1-2; 9 bases map to TRBD1. V trimming: 2 bases; J trimming: 8 bases; junction bases outside the gene matches: 12. The CDR3 runs to 16 residues. CDR1 is MNHEY and CDR2 is SVGAGI in the germline V gene.

CDR3 in DNA: TGTGCCATCACCCCGGGATCGAACACTGAAGCTTTCTTT. Translated, it gives CAITPGSNTEAFF. This chain links TRBV10-3 with TRBJ1-1; D is unresolved. Trimming removed 7 bases from V and 1 base from J, with 10 bases in between. Germline CDR1 is ENHRY and CDR2 is SYGVKD. CDR3 length: 13 residues.

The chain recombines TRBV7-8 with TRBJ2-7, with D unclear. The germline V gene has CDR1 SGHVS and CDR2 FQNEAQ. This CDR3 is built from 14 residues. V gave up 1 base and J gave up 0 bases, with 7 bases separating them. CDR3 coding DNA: TGTGCCAGCAGCTTAGGTCAGTTCTCCTACGAGCAGTACTTC. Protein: CASSLGQFSYEQYF.